One T cell receptor beta chain is described in this entry. Unmatched junction bases numbered 9, after V lost 0 bases and J lost 3 bases. This CDR3 has 17 amino acids. Looked up from germline, CDR1 is LGHNA and CDR2 is YSLEER. Sequenced by immunoSEQ multiplex PCR; TCRdb stores in-frame clones only, minus some. The sample records roughly 200,000 clones, about 85% being singletons. This sample was taken from a study of blood T cell repertoires in COVID-19. Study details: Sites in the United States, Italy and Spain provided acute and convalescent COVID-19 samples.

The study recruited people aged about 18 to 95 years across some 23 US areas. What was sequenced was PBMCs or T cells enriched from blood (not recorded which). The source is a woman aged 30 to 39 who had recovered from COVID-19. This sequence joins TRBV4-3 and TRBJ1-2, with 8 bases that match TRBD1. This chain's CDR3 is CASSQDPGQGGHYGYTF. The DNA for the CDR3 is TGCGCCAGCAGCCAAGATCCCGGACAGGGAGGACACTATGGCTACACCTTC.